One and the same sample provided the 27 T cell receptor beta chains below, sequenced in a study of early stage breast cancer tumors. The protocol was immunoSEQ multiplex PCR, while the TCRdb copy is restricted to in-frame clones and leaves out a portion. The repertoire holds under 5,500 clones, with just under 70% as singletons. The source material was normal breast tissue next to the tumor. The receptors derive from a person in their sixties or seventies with breast cancer.

The sample holds one count of this clone. This chain links TRBV6-5 with TRBJ2-1, with D tentatively TRBD2 (6 bases). Germline loops: CDR1 MNHEY, CDR2 SVGAGI. CDR3 length: 15 amino acids. With 0 bases removed from V and 3 bases from J, the gap between germline ends came to 9 bases. This chain's CDR3 is CASSYSATSYNEQFF. As DNA, the CDR3 is TGTGCCAGCAGTTACTCCGCGACTAGCTACAATGAGCAGTTCTTC.

The genes are TRBV15 and TRBJ2-7; D is perhaps TRBD2 (5 bases). CDR1 is LNHNV, CDR2 YYDKDF, per germline (reference sequence). The CDR3 has 16 amino acids. V dropped 1 base and J dropped 0 bases, with 13 bases sitting between them. For the CDR3, the DNA is TGTGCCACCAGCAGAGGACCGGGAACGGACTCCTACGAGCAGTACTTC. This encodes CATSRGPGTDSYEQYF.

V is TRBV5-6 and J is TRBJ1-1; D possibly corresponds to TRBD1 (5 bases). V was pared by 4 bases and J by 3 bases, with 16 bases between. Per germline, CDR1 SGHDT and CDR2 YYEEEE. The length of the CDR3 is 15 residues. The CDR3 protein is CASSKGRVWDTEAFF. CDR3 DNA sequence: TGTGCCAGCAGCAAGGGACGGGTATGGGACACTGAAGCTTTCTTT.

The V gene is TRBV25-1, the J gene TRBJ2-2; no firm D call. This CDR3 spans 15 amino acids. Trimming removed 6 bases at V and 5 bases at J, with 16 bases between. The V gene's germline CDR1 is MGHDK and CDR2 SYGVNS. The CDR3 coding sequence is TGTGCCAGCAGCCCTCTGAGCGACGGAACCGGGGAGCTGTTTTTT. Protein product: CASSPLSDGTGELFF.

This clone was counted a few times. The chain has TRBV27 and TRBJ1-5, with TRBD1 matching 8 bases. This CDR3 contains 15 residues. V shed 0 bases and J 4 bases; nucleotides not matched to a gene: 2. CDR1 MNHEY and CDR2 SMNVEV come from the germline V gene (reference sequence). The DNA for the CDR3 is TGTGCCAGCAGTTTATCGACAGGGGCGAATCAGCCCCAGCATTTT. Amino acids: CASSLSTGANQPQHF.

The chain uses TRBV2 and TRBJ2-1, with 8 bases matching TRBD2. Germline V CDR1 and CDR2: SNHLY, FYNNEI. Losses at the gene ends were 6 bases for V and 6 bases for J; bases not matched to a gene: 16. The length of the CDR3 is 17 residues. The CDR3 sequence is CASREGMGLGRSNEQFF. CDR3 sequence (DNA): TGTGCCAGCAGAGAGGGTATGGGACTAGGTCGTTCCAATGAGCAGTTCTTC.

This clone has a single count. This sequence joins TRBV5-1 and TRBJ2-7; perhaps TRBD2 as D (5 bases). Trimming took 4 bases from V and 3 from J, leaving 14 bases between them. The CDR3 is made up of 14 amino acids. The V gene's germline CDR1 is SGHRS and CDR2 YFSETQ. CDR3 in amino acids: CASSPVEGVYEQYF. The DNA for the CDR3 is TGCGCCAGCAGCCCGGTCGAGGGTGTCTACGAGCAGTACTTC.

V usage is TRBV19 and J usage is TRBJ1-1, with 7 bases aligning to TRBD1. The CDR3 contains 14 residues. Unmatched junction bases numbered 4, after V lost 5 bases and J lost 1 base. The V gene's germline CDR1 is LNHDA and CDR2 SQIVND (reference sequence). Written as DNA, the CDR3 is TGTGCCAGTAGTTCCTGGACAGGGAACACTGAAGCTTTCTTT. Translation gives CASSSWTGNTEAFF.

J is TRBJ2-2 and V is TRBV5-4; 7 positions agree with TRBD1. Per the germline V gene, CDR1 is SGHNT and CDR2 is YYREEE (reference sequence). This CDR3 is built from 16 residues. After removal of 4 bases from V and 2 bases from J, the junction contained 8 bases not matched to a gene. Here the CDR3 DNA reads TGTGCCAGCAGCAACCCGACAGGGTTTAACACCGGGGAGCTGTTTTTT. Its protein is CASSNPTGFNTGELFF. Drawing the rest from reference TRBV5-4 and TRBJ2-2, the complete variable domain is ETGVTQSPTHLIKTRGQQVTLRCSSQSGHNTVSWYQQALGQGPQFIFQYYREEENGRGNFPPRFSGLQFPNYSSELNVNALELDDSALYLCASSNPTGFNTGELFFGEGSRLTVL.

The chain's CDR3 is CASSFRLVSDTQYF. Here the CDR3 DNA reads TGTGCCAGCAGCTTTCGACTAGTTTCAGATACGCAGTATTTT. The V call is TRBV5-6, the J call TRBJ2-3; a possible D gene is TRBD2 (6 bases). CDR3 length equals 14 residues. Germline V lookup: CDR1 SGHDT, CDR2 YYEEEE. V was trimmed by 2 bases and J by 4 bases, leaving 11 bases between them.

Only a few counts were recorded for this clone. CDR3 bases: TGTGCCTGGAGTGCAGCAGGGCCGGACTATGGCTACACCTTC. Amino acid sequence: CAWSAAGPDYGYTF. The gene calls are TRBV30 and TRBJ1-2; D is perhaps TRBD1 (5 bases). Per germline, CDR1 GTSNPN and CDR2 SVGIG (reference sequence). V lost 1 base and J 3 bases, leaving 12 bases between the germline ends. The CDR3 runs 14 residues.

This chain connects TRBV6-1 to TRBJ2-7; TRBD2 is a possible D gene (6 bases). This CDR3 has 13 amino acids. V dropped 7 bases and J dropped 3 bases, with 13 bases sitting between them. The germline gives CDR1 MNHNS, CDR2 SASEGT. Written as DNA, the CDR3 is TGTGCCAGCATAATGGCGGGGAGCTACGAGCAGTACTTC. Protein sequence: CASIMAGSYEQYF.

The rearrangement joins TRBV5-4 to TRBJ2-7; D may be TRBD1 (6 bases). The germline V gene encodes CDR1 SGHNT and CDR2 YYREEE (reference sequence). The CDR3 is 15 amino acids. V lost 0 bases to trimming and J lost 6 bases, with 16 bases between them. CDR3 in DNA: TGTGCCAGCAGCTTGGAGGGCAGGGGTTATTCCGAGCAGTACTTC. Its translation: CASSLEGRGYSEQYF.

The chain couples TRBV20-1 to TRBJ2-7; no firm D call. From germline, CDR1 is DFQATT and CDR2 SNEGSKA (reference sequence). This CDR3 comprises 11 residues. Trimming removed 1 base from V and 0 bases from J, with 1 base in between. DNA of the CDR3: TGCAGTGCTAGAGTCTCCTACGAGCAGTACTTC. This codes for CSARVSYEQYF.

This chain's CDR3 is CASSSRGGSLTSGTSEQYF. As DNA, the CDR3 is TGTGCCAGCAGCTCGAGGGGCGGGAGCCTGACTAGCGGGACAAGCGAGCAGTACTTC. The chain links TRBV7-9 to TRBJ2-7; 11 bases are shared with TRBD2. Germline CDR1 SEHNR, CDR2 FQNEAQ (reference sequence). This CDR3 has 19 amino acids. J lost 6 bases, V lost 4 bases, and 20 bases had no gene match.

J is TRBJ1-1 and V is TRBV5-1; 8 bases match TRBD1. The length of the CDR3 is 16 residues. Germline CDR1 is SGHRS and CDR2 is YFSETQ. V trimming: 0 bases; J trimming: 4 bases; junction bases outside the gene matches: 8. DNA for the CDR3: TGCGCCAGCAGCTTGGGTAACAGGGGGGTTATCACTGAAGCTTTCTTT. Encoded protein: CASSLGNRGVITEAFF.

The chain joins TRBV7-9 to TRBJ2-3; TRBD2 is a possible D gene (6 bases). The CDR3 sequence is 15 residues long. The V end was cut by 6 bases, the J end by 2 bases, with 15 bases between. CDR1 and CDR2 from the germline V gene are SEHNR and FQNEAQ (reference sequence). The DNA for the CDR3 is TGTGCCAGCAGATCGGCGGGGCCTGACACAGATACGCAGTATTTT. This gives the protein CASRSAGPDTDTQYF.

J is TRBJ2-6 and V is TRBV7-6; 8 bases align to TRBD1. V was clipped by 5 bases and J by 0 bases; unmatched bases: 9. CDR3 length: 18 residues. Germline V CDR1 and CDR2: SGHVS, FNYEAQ. For the CDR3, the DNA is TGTGCCAGCAGCCCGGTGATCACAGGGGGCTCTGGGGCCAACGTCCTGACTTTC. It encodes CASSPVITGGSGANVLTF.

The chain has TRBV2 and TRBJ2-7, with TRBD2 as a possible D gene (5 bases). In germline, CDR1 is SNHLY, CDR2 FYNNEI. This CDR3 spans 13 amino acids. The ends were cut back, 10 bases at V and 1 base at J, with 14 bases in the middle. The CDR3 DNA reads TGTGCCACCTCGACGGAGGCGTCCTACGAGCAGTACTTC. Its translation: CATSTEASYEQYF.

The V call is TRBV11-2, the J call TRBJ2-7; D may be TRBD2 (6 bases). Between the trimmed V and J ends, which lost 8 bases and 0 bases, there was a span of 14 bases. The length of the CDR3 is 14 residues. Germline V CDR1 and CDR2: SGHAT, FQNNGV. Here the CDR3 DNA reads TGTGCCAGCGTTTTGGACTACCTCTCCTACGAGCAGTACTTC. Its protein product is CASVLDYLSYEQYF.

The chain couples TRBV27 to TRBJ2-1, with a possible D match to TRBD2 (7 bases). The CDR3 is made up of 15 amino acids. Germline CDR1 and CDR2: MNHEY and SMNVEV (reference sequence). The V end was cut by 6 bases, the J end by 9 bases, with 21 bases between. This chain's CDR3 is CASRSKGGGLFEQFF. In DNA, the CDR3 is TGTGCCAGCAGGAGCAAAGGGGGGGGCCTATTTGAGCAGTTCTTC.

The chain employs TRBV6-1 and TRBJ2-7; perhaps TRBD2 as D (5 bases). With 2 bases removed from V and 3 bases from J, the gap between germline ends came to 8 bases. The CDR3 runs to 13 residues. Germline CDR1 is MNHNS and CDR2 is SASEGT. This chain's CDR3 is CASSEFGNYEQYF. The CDR3 nucleotides read TGTGCCAGCAGTGAATTCGGGAACTACGAGCAGTACTTC.

The V call is TRBV7-2, the J call TRBJ1-5; a possible D gene is TRBD1 (6 bases). Germline lookup yields CDR1 SGHTA and CDR2 FQGNSA. CDR3 length: 15 amino acids. V lost 4 bases to trimming and J lost 0 bases, with 10 bases between them. The CDR3 spells CASSYTGYSNQPQHF. In nucleotides, the CDR3 is TGTGCCAGCAGCTATACAGGGTATAGCAATCAGCCCCAGCATTTT.

The J gene is TRBJ2-7, the V gene TRBV6-1, with D maybe TRBD2 (7 bases). CDR3 length: 15 residues. The germline CDR1 and CDR2 sequences are MNHNS and SASEGT. V was clipped by 7 bases and J by 6 bases, with 22 bases between them. The CDR3 reads CASIRGGRAFPEQYF. DNA of the CDR3: TGTGCCAGCATAAGGGGGGGGAGGGCTTTTCCCGAGCAGTACTTC.

This clone occurred a few times. The V call is TRBV5-1, the J call TRBJ2-5, with TRBD2 matching over 11 bases. V shed 4 bases and J 2 bases; nucleotides not matched to a gene: 4. CDR1 and CDR2 (germline): SGHRS, YFSETQ. This CDR3 region has 15 residues. Here the CDR3 reads CASSIGTSGQETQYF. CDR3 coding DNA: TGCGCCAGCAGCATAGGGACTAGCGGACAAGAGACCCAGTACTTC.

This clone has only a few counts. The CDR3 protein is CASTEFAGGPTDTQYF. DNA for the CDR3: TGTGCCAGCACCGAGTTCGCGGGAGGGCCCACAGATACGCAGTATTTT. The gene calls are TRBV6-6 and TRBJ2-3; 9 nucleotides align to TRBD2. Trimming at V came to 7 bases and at J to 2 bases, leaving 10 bases not matched to a gene. The CDR3 is made up of 16 amino acids. CDR1 and CDR2 (germline): MNHNY, SVGAGI (reference sequence).

V gene TRBV9 combines with J gene TRBJ1-3, with D uncertain. From germline, CDR1 is SGDLS and CDR2 YYNGEE. The CDR3 is made up of 14 amino acids. Between the trimmed V and J ends, which lost 0 bases and 4 bases, there was a span of 8 bases. CDR3 amino acids: CASSVGGLGNTIYF. CDR3 in DNA: TGTGCCAGCAGCGTAGGAGGGTTAGGAAACACCATATATTTT.